This TCR beta chain was obtained from a study of blood T cell repertoires in COVID-19. Sequencing used immunoSEQ multiplex PCR; TCRdb keeps in-frame clones, though not all of them. The sample carries about 230,000 clones, less than 90% recorded once. CDR1 is MDHEN, CDR2 SYDVKM, per germline. The V end was cut by 5 bases, the J end by 4 bases, with 15 bases between. This CDR3 is 15 amino acids long. Sequenced: peripheral blood. The TCR originated in a woman in her sixties or seventies with active or convalescent COVID-19. This chain uses TRBV28 with TRBJ1-3; unclear D gene. CDR3 amino acids: CASSPFRQAGNTIYF. CDR3 DNA: TGTGCCAGCAGTCCATTCAGGCAGGCAGGAAACACCATATATTTT. Full variable domain (missing parts from reference TRBV28 and TRBJ1-3): DVKVTQSSRYLVKRTGEKVFLECVQDMDHENMFWYRQDPGLGLRLIYFSYDVKMKEKGDIPEGYSVSREKKERFSLILESASTNQTSMYLCASSPFRQAGNTIYFGEGSWLTVV.